Following are 17 T cell receptor beta chains from one sample sequenced in a study of T cells in Graves' hyperthyroidism and ophthalmopathy. Researchers took RNA transcripts and amplified the TCR beta CDR3 regions from them. First-round RT-PCR targeting the TCR CDR3 was performed with the HTBI primer set. TCRdb re-analysed the multiplex PCR reads in MiXCR, keeping a single row per CDR3 protein. The sample has about 300,000 distinct CDR3 sequences, roughly 15% seen once. Specimen: blood. The source of these receptors is a man younger than 45 with Graves' hyperthyroidism.

This clonotype was detected only a few times. The chain employs TRBV19 and TRBJ1-1; maybe TRBD1 (6 bases). Per the germline V gene, CDR1 is LNHDA and CDR2 is SQIVND (reference sequence). The CDR3 is made up of 13 amino acids. Deletions cut 8 bases from V and 7 bases from J, with 17 bases between. The DNA for the CDR3 is TGTGCCAGTCAACTCCAGAGGGGGTTTGAAGCTTTCTTT. Translating gives CASQLQRGFEAFF.

This clonotype was picked up many times. The chain uses TRBV18 and TRBJ2-2; D is undetermined. Germline V CDR1 and CDR2: KGHSH, LQKENI. This CDR3 is 14 amino acids long. Trimming took 6 bases from V and 6 from J, leaving 14 bases between them. The CDR3 loop is CASSRTSGPGELFF. CDR3 coding DNA: TGTGCCAGCTCTCGAACCTCAGGACCCGGGGAGCTGTTTTTT.

This clonotype was recorded a few times. The chain is built from TRBV7-9 and TRBJ2-7, with a possible D match to TRBD2 (5 bases). CDR1 is SEHNR, CDR2 FQNEAQ, per germline (reference sequence). The length of the CDR3 is 16 residues. V was trimmed by 5 bases and J by 9 bases, leaving 26 bases between them. The CDR3 DNA sequence: TGTGCCAGCAGCCCCAGAGGCGGGCTACCCTACGATGGGCAGTACTTC. Amino acid sequence: CASSPRGGLPYDGQYF.

This clonotype was counted between two and nine times. V and J are TRBV19 and TRBJ2-5; D is ambiguous. Germline V lookup: CDR1 LNHDA, CDR2 SQIVND (reference sequence). CDR3 size: 13 residues. The V and J ends lost 3 bases and 5 bases respectively, with 10 bases between them. In DNA form, the CDR3 reads TGTGCCAGTAGTATCCCTCCCAGGGAGACCCAGTACTTC. It translates to CASSIPPRETQYF.

This clonotype has a count of ten or more. The rearrangement uses TRBV12-3 or TRBV12-4 and TRBJ1-1, with D maybe TRBD1 (5 bases). V dropped 5 bases and J dropped 8 bases, with 15 bases sitting between them. This CDR3 is built from 13 residues. CDR3 DNA sequence: TGTGCCAGCAGTCAACCGGGGGGTTCAGAAGCTTTCTTT. Translated, it gives CASSQPGGSEAFF.

This clonotype has a count of ten or more. This chain connects TRBV7-3 to TRBJ1-2; D is perhaps TRBD1 (6 bases). The V gene lost 5 bases and the J gene lost 3 bases, with 13 bases spanning the gap. Per the germline V gene, CDR1 is SGHTA and CDR2 is FQGTGA. The CDR3 has 14 amino acids. CDR3 residues: CASSTPGQDYGYTF. The CDR3 nucleotides are TGTGCCAGCAGCACCCCGGGACAAGACTATGGCTACACCTTC.

This clonotype was detected only a few times. The chain uses TRBV10-2 and TRBJ2-3, with 14 bases that match TRBD2. Looked up from germline, CDR1 is WSHSY and CDR2 is SAAADI. The CDR3 runs to 15 residues. J was trimmed by 5 bases and V by 4 bases; bases with no gene match: 2. CDR3 sequence reads: CASSGTSGRIDTQYF. The CDR3 coding sequence is TGCGCCAGCAGTGGGACTAGCGGGAGGATAGATACGCAGTATTTT.

This clonotype was counted only a few times. The chain recombines TRBV7-9 with TRBJ1-1; 8 bases are shared with TRBD1. CDR3 length: 12 residues. J lost 6 bases, V lost 8 bases, and 5 bases had no gene match. Per the germline V gene, CDR1 is SEHNR and CDR2 is FQNEAQ (reference sequence). CDR3 DNA sequence: TGTGCCAGCCGTGACAGGGGCCCTGAAGCTTTCTTT. Amino acid sequence: CASRDRGPEAFF.

V usage is TRBV5-4 and J usage is TRBJ2-5; 7 positions match TRBD2. The CDR3 covers 14 residues. CDR1 SGHNT and CDR2 YYREEE come from the germline V gene (reference sequence). V dropped 4 bases and J dropped 5; count of bases not matched to a gene: 8. CDR3 DNA sequence: TGTGCCAGCAGCCGTCCAGGGCGGGGGGAGACCCAGTACTTC. It specifies CASSRPGRGETQYF.

This clonotype was counted between two and nine times. The CDR3 loop reads CASSPPPRFGNIQYF. DNA of the CDR3: TGTGCCAGCAGCCCCCCTCCCAGGTTTGGAAACATTCAGTACTTC. V usage is TRBV7-9 and J usage is TRBJ2-4; D unclear. V lost 5 bases, J lost 6 bases, and 17 bases lay in between. From germline, CDR1 is SEHNR and CDR2 FQNEAQ (reference sequence). The CDR3 loop spans 15 amino acids.

This clonotype was observed a few times. The chain couples TRBV6-1 to TRBJ1-5; 10 bases match TRBD1. The V segment lost 6 bases and the J segment 2 bases; nucleotides outside the gene matches: 4. The CDR3 consists of 15 residues. The germline CDR1 and CDR2 sequences are MNHNS and SASEGT. The CDR3 region is CASRGTGVRNQPQHF. The CDR3 DNA is TGTGCCAGCAGGGGGACAGGGGTGCGCAATCAGCCCCAGCATTTT.

This clonotype was detected many times. The chain links TRBV3-1 to TRBJ2-3; D unresolved. In germline, CDR1 is LGHDT, CDR2 YNNKEL (reference sequence). CDR3 length equals 15 residues. Trimming stripped 0 bases from V and 2 bases from J, with 9 bases between. The CDR3 nucleotides read TGTGCCAGCAGCCAAGATAAAGGAGTCACAGATACGCAGTATTTT. As protein: CASSQDKGVTDTQYF.

Note on this clonotype: This clone may be a read error of a much larger clone one base away. CDR3 protein: CASSDTWGYGYTF. The CDR3 region has the DNA TGTGCCAGCAGTGACACGTGGGGCTATGGCTACACCTTC. This chain uses TRBV27 with TRBJ1-2, with D unresolved. V dropped 5 bases and J dropped 4 bases, with 11 bases sitting between them. This CDR3 spans 13 amino acids. Germline values: CDR1 MNHEY, CDR2 SMNVEV (reference sequence).

This clonotype was seen only a few times. The chain links TRBV3-1 to TRBJ1-5, with D hard to call. The CDR3 covers 14 residues. Trimming left V 1 base short and J 9 bases short, with 13 bases between. From germline, CDR1 is LGHDT and CDR2 YNNKEL (reference sequence). CDR3 region: CASSQGSAGRPQHF. DNA of the CDR3: TGTGCCAGCAGCCAAGGCTCCGCCGGTCGGCCCCAGCATTTT.

In its sample, this clonotype was seen many times. This chain connects TRBV12-3 or TRBV12-4 to TRBJ2-3; 10 bases line up with TRBD2. The CDR3 totals 15 residues. Losses at the gene ends were 5 bases for V and 10 bases for J; bases not matched to a gene: 12. The DNA for the CDR3 is TGTGCCAGCAGTCCCCGGCTAGCGGGAGACGCACCGCAGTATTTT. Translating gives CASSPRLAGDAPQYF.

This clonotype was seen many times. The chain carries TRBV12-3 or TRBV12-4 and TRBJ1-2, with 7 nucleotides matching TRBD1. This CDR3 is built from 14 residues. V trimming: 1 base; J trimming: 7 bases; junction bases outside the gene matches: 6. CDR3 DNA: TGTGCCAGCAGTTTAGAAGGGGGCGCGACTGGCTACACCTTC. This encodes CASSLEGGATGYTF.

This clonotype has at least ten counts. The chain combines TRBV2 with TRBJ2-1, with D perhaps matching TRBD2 (7 bases). The germline V and J ends were trimmed by 2 bases and 5 bases, with 22 bases remaining between them. CDR3 length equals 18 residues. The germline CDR1 and CDR2 sequences are SNHLY and FYNNEI. The CDR3 DNA sequence: TGTGCCAGCAGTGAAATTATTTTTGGGCAGGGGAGGGACAATGAGCAGTTCTTC. It codes for CASSEIIFGQGRDNEQFF.